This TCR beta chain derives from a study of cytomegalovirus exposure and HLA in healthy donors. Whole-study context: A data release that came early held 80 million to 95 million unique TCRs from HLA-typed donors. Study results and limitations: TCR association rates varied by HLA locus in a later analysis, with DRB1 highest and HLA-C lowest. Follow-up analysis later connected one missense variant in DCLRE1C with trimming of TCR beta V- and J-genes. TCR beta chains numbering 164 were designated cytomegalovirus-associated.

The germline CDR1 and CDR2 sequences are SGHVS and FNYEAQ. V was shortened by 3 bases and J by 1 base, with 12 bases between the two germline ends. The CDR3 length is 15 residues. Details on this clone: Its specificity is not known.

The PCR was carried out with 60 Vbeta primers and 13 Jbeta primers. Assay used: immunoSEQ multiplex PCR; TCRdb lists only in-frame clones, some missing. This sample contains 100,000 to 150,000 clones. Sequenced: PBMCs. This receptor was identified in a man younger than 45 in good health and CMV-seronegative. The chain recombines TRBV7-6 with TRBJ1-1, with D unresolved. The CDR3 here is CASSFPYGRNTEAFF. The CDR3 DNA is TGTGCCAGCAGCTTCCCGTATGGGAGGAACACTGAAGCTTTCTTT.